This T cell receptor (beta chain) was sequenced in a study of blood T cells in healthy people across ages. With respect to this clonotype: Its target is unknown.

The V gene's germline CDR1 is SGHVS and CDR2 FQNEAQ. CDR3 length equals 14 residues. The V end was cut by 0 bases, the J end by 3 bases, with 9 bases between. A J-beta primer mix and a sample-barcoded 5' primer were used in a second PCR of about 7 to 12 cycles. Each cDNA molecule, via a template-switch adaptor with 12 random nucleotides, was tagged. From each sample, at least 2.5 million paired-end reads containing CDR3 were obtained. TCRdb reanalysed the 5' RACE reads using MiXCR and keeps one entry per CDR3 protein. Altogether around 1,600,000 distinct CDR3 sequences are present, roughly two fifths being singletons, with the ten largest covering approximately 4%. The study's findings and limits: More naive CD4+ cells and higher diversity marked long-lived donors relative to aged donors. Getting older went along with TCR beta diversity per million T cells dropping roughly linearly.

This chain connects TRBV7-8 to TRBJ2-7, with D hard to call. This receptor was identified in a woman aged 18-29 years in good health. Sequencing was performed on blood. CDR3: CASSLAVGNYEQYF. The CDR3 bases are TGTGCCAGCAGCTTAGCAGTGGGCAACTACGAGCAGTACTTC.